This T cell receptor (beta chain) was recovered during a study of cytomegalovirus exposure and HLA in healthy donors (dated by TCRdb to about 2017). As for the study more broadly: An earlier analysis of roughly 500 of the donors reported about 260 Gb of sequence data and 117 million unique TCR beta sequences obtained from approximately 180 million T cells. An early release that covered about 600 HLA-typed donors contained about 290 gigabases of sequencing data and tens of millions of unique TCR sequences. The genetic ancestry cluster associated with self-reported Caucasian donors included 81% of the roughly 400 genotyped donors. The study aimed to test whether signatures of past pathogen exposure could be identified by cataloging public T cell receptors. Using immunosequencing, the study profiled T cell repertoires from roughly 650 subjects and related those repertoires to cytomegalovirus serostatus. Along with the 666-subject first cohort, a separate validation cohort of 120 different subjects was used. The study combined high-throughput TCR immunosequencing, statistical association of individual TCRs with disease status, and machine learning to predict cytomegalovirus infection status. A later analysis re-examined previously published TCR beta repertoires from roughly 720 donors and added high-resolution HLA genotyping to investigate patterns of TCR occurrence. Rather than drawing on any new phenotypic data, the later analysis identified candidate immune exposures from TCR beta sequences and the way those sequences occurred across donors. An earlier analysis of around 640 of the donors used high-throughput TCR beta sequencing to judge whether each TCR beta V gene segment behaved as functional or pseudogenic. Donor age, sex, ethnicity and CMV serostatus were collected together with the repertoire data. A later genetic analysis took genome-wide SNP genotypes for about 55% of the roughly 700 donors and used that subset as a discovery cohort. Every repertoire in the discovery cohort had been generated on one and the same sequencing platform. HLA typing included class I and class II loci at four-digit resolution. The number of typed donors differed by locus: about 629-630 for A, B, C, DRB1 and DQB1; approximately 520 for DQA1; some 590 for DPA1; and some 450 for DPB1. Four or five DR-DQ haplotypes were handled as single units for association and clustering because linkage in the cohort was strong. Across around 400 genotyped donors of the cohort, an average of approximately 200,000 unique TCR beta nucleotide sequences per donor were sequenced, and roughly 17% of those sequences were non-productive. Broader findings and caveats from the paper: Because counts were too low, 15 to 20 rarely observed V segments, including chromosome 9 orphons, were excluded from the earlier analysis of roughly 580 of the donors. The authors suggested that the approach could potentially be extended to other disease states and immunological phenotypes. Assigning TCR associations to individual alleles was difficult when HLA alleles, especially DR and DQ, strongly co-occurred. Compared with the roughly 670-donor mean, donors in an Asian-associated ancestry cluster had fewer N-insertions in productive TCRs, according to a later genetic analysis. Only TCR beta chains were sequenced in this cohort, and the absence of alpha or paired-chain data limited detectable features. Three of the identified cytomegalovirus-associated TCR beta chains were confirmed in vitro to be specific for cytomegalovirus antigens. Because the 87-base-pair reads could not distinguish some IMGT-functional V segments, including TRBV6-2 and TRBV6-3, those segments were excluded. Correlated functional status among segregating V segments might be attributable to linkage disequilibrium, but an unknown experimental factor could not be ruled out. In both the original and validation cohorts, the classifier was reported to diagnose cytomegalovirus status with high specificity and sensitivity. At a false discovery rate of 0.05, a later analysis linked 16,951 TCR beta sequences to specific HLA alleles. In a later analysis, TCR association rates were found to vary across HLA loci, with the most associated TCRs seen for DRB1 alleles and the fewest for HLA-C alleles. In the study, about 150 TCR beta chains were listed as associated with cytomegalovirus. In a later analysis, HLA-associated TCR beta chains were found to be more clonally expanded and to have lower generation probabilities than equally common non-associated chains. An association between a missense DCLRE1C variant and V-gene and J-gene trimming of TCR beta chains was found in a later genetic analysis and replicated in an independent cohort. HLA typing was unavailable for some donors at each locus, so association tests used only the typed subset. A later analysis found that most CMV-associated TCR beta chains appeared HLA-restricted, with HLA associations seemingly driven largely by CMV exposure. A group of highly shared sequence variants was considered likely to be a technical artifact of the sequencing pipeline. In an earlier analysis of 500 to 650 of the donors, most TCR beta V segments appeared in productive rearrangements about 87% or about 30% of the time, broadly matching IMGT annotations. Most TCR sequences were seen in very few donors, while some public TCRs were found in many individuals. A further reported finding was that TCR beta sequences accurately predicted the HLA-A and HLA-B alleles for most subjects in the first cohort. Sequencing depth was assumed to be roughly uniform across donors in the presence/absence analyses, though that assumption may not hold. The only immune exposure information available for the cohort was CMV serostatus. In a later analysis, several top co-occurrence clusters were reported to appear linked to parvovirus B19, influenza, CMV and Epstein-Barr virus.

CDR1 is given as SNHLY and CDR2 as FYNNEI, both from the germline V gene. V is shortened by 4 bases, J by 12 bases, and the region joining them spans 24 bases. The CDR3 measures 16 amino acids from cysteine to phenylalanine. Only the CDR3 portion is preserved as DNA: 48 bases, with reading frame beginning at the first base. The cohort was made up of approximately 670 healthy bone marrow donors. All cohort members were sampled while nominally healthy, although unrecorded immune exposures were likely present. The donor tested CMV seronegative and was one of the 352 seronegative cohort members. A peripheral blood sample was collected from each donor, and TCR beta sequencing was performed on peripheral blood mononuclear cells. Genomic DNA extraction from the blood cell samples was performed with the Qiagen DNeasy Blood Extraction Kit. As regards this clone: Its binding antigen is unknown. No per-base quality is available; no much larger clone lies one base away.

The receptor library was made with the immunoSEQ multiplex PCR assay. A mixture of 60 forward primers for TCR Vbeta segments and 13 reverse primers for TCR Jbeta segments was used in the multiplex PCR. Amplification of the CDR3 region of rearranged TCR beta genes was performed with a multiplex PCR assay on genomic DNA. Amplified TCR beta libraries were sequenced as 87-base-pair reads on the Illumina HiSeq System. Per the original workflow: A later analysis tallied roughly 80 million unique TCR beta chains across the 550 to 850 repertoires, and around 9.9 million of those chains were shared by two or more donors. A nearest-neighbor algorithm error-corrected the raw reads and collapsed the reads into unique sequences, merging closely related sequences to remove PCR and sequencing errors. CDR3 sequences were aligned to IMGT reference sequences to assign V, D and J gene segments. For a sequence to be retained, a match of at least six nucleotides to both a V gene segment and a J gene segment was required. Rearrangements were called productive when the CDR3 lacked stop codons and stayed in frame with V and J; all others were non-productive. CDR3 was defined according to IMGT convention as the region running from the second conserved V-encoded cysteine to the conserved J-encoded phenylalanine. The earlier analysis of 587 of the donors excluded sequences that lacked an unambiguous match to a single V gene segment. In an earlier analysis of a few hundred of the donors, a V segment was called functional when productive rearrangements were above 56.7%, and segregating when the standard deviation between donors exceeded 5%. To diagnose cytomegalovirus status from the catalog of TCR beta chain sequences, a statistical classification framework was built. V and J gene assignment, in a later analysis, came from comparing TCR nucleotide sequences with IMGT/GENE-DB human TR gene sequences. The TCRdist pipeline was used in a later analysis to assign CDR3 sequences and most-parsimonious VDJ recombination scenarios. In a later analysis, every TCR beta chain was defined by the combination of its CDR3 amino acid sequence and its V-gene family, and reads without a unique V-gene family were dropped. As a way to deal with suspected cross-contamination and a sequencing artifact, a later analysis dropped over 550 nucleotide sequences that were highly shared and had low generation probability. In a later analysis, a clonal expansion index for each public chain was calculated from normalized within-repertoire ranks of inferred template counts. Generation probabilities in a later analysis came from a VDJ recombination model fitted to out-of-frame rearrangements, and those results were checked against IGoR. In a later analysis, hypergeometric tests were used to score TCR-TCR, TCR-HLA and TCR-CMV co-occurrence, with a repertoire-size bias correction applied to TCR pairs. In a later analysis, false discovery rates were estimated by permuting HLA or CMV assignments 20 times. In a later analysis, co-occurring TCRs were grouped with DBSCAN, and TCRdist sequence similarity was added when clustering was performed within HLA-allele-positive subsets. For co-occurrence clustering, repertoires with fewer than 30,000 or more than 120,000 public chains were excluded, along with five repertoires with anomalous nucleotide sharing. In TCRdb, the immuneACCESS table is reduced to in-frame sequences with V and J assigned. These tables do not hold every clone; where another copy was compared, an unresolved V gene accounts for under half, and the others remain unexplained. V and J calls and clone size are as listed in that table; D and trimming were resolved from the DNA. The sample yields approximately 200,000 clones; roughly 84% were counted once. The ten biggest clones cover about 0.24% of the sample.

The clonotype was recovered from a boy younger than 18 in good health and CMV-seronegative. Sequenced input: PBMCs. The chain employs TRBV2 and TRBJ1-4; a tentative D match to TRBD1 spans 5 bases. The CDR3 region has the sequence CASSGIGSWDPGELFF. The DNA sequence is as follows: TGTGCCAGCAGTGGAATTGGGTCTTGGGACCCGGGGGAACTGTTTTTT.